The 5 T cell receptor beta chains in this list originate from one sample, sequenced in a study of Graves' ophthalmopathy and Graves' hyperthyroidism. RNA transcripts served as template for amplifying TCR beta CDR3 sequences. First-round RT-PCR with HTBI primers preceded a second-round multiplex PCR. One entry per CDR3 protein, called by TCRdb with MiXCR from the multiplex PCR reads. The data contain 200,000 to 250,000 distinct CDR3 sequences, roughly 50% of them singletons. The source material was peripheral blood. These receptors were taken from an adult man with Graves' ophthalmopathy.

The CDR3 sequence: CASSLVWGKSNQPQHF. The CDR3 DNA is TGTGCCAGCAGCTTAGTTTGGGGGAAAAGCAATCAGCCCCAGCATTTT. This chain links TRBV11-2 with TRBJ1-5; D may be TRBD1 (5 bases). The CDR3 spans 16 residues. V dropped 1 base and J dropped 1 base, with 11 bases sitting between them. CDR1 is SGHAT and CDR2 is FQNNGV in the germline V gene.

V and J are TRBV7-9 and TRBJ1-4; D remains ambiguous. The germline V gene encodes CDR1 SEHNR and CDR2 FQNEAQ (reference sequence). This CDR3 region has 11 residues. With 5 bases removed from V and 3 bases from J, the gap between germline ends came to 1 base. CDR3 loop: CASSPNEKLFF. The CDR3, as DNA: TGTGCCAGCAGCCCTAATGAAAAACTGTTTTTT.

V gene TRBV7-2 combines with J gene TRBJ1-2; 7 positions agree with TRBD1. The V and J ends lost 1 base and 4 bases, in that order; junction bases with no gene match: 9. Per germline, CDR1 SGHTA and CDR2 FQGNSA. The CDR3 extends over 16 amino acids. CDR3: CASSLVGTGQPYGYTF. In nucleotides, the CDR3 is TGTGCCAGCAGCTTAGTAGGTACGGGACAGCCCTATGGCTACACCTTC.

The chain couples TRBV29-1 to TRBJ1-5; 7 bases are a match to TRBD1. Per the germline V gene, CDR1 is SQVTM and CDR2 is ANQGSEA. The junction had 4 bases not matched to a gene; V was cut back by 8 bases and J by 6 bases. CDR3 length: 11 amino acids. CDR3 nucleotide sequence: TGCAGCTTGGGGACAGTTCAGCCCCAGCATTTT. The encoded protein is CSLGTVQPQHF.

The rearrangement uses TRBV7-2 and TRBJ1-1; maybe TRBD1 (5 bases). Germline CDR1 SGHTA, CDR2 FQGNSA. The CDR3 is 14 residues long. Trimming left V 2 bases short and J 5 bases short, with 12 bases between. The CDR3: CASSLQGMGTEAFF. CDR3 sequence (DNA): TGTGCCAGCAGCTTACAGGGCATGGGAACTGAAGCTTTCTTT. Based on the CDR3 plus reference TRBV7-2 and TRBJ1-1, the full variable domain is GAGVSQSPSNKVTEKGKDVELRCDPISGHTALYWYRQSLGQGLEFLIYFQGNSAPDKSGLPSDRFSAERTGGSVSTLTIQRTQQEDSAVYLCASSLQGMGTEAFFGQGTRLTVV.